A few counts support the clone carrying this T cell receptor (beta chain). This entry comes from a study of T-cell memory formation after mild COVID-19. TCRdb re-derived calls from the 5' RACE reads in MiXCR, one entry per CDR3 protein. The data show a few hundred thousand distinct CDR3 sequences, 20% seen once. Material for sequencing was PBMCs or a T cell subset sorted from them (not recorded which). This receptor was taken from a man in his late teens or twenties who had mild COVID-19 (a few samples of this study predate the infection). Cell type and time point are not known.

CDR3 protein: CASQTVGTEAFF. For the CDR3, the DNA is TGTGCTAGCCAGACTGTGGGCACTGAAGCTTTCTTT. The rearrangement links TRBV12-5 to TRBJ1-1; the D is unclear. V lost 9 bases and J lost 4, with 12 bases in between. The CDR3 sequence is 12 residues long. Per the germline V gene, CDR1 is LGHNT and CDR2 is FRNRAP.